These 18 T cell receptor beta chains were all obtained from the same sample, sequenced in a study of vaccination effects on CD4 cells after COVID-19 (dated by TCRdb to between 2021 and 2022). The ViraFEST assay stimulated PBMC with viral peptide pools and then used TCR sequencing to identify antigen-specific CD4+ T cell clonotypes by expansion. After 10 to 11 days of culture, CD4+ T cells were isolated with the EasySep CD4+ T cell isolation kit. PCR-confirmed SARS-CoV-2 infection had occurred in convalescent patients between March and December 2020, before the Alpha, Beta and Delta variants emerged in the United States. The library was generated by the immunoSEQ multiplex PCR assay. TCRdb re-hosts the immuneACCESS table, in-frame sequences only. Its copies lack some clones; in the studies checked, an unresolved V gene accounts for under half of them, and the cause for the rest is not known. The sample includes approximately 40,000 clones, with around 75% observed a single time. Of the sample, 33% falls within the top ten clones.

Their antigens are not known. This sample comprised CD4+ T cells from PBMCs cultured with a peptide pool, obtained before COVID-19 vaccination. These receptors came from a human donor who had a prior SARS-CoV-2 infection.

The V call is TRBV5-1, the J call TRBJ2-2; D may be TRBD1 or TRBD2 (5 bases each). V was clipped by 2 bases and J by 6 bases, with 14 bases between them. Looked up from germline, CDR1 is SGHRS and CDR2 is YFSETQ. CDR3 length equals 15 residues. This CDR3 reads CASSFRDQGSGELFF. CDR3 in DNA: TGCGCCAGCAGCTTCCGGGACCAGGGCTCCGGGGAGCTGTTTTTT.

This clone has just one count. The genes are TRBV3-1 (or the pseudogene TRBV3-2) and TRBJ2-3, with D possibly being TRBD2 (5 bases). The V end lost 5 bases, the J end lost 7 bases, and 19 bases lay between the germline ends. This CDR3 spans 15 amino acids. Germline-derived CDR1 and CDR2 are LGHDT and YNNKEL (reference sequence). The DNA of the CDR3 is TGTGCCAGCAGCGGAGCCCACGGGGTTCCAAATACGCAGTATTTT. Encoded protein: CASSGAHGVPNTQYF.

The chain uses TRBV24-1 and TRBJ2-1, with 13 bases identical to TRBD2. This CDR3 has 17 residues. Per the germline V gene, CDR1 is KGHDR and CDR2 is SFDVKD. V lost 9 bases and J lost 7; bases outside the gene matches: 14. CDR3 DNA: TGTGCCACCTCCGGACTCTCCACTAGCGGGAGGGGGAATGAGCAGTTCTTC. It specifies CATSGLSTSGRGNEQFF.

The chain is built from TRBV18 and TRBJ2-5; 7 bases match TRBD1. The trim removed 4 bases at V and 1 base at J, leaving 6 bases unmatched. The CDR3 extends over 15 amino acids. Germline V lookup: CDR1 KGHSH, CDR2 LQKENI. The CDR3 sequence is CASSRYRDSQETQYF. For the CDR3, the DNA is TGTGCCAGCTCACGTTACCGGGACAGCCAAGAGACCCAGTACTTC.

This clone appeared a few times. This chain links TRBV11-2 with TRBJ1-1; tentatively, D is TRBD1 (6 bases). In germline, CDR1 is SGHAT, CDR2 FQNNGV. The CDR3 spans 17 residues. V lost 1 base to trimming and J lost 1 base, with 16 bases between them. The CDR3 is CASSLGYARGQNTEAFF. The CDR3 nucleotides read TGTGCCAGCAGCTTAGGTTATGCCAGGGGCCAGAACACTGAAGCTTTCTTT.

The count of this clone is one. The chain uses TRBV11-2 and TRBJ2-7; D ambiguous. This CDR3 region has 13 residues. Germline assignment: CDR1 SGHAT and CDR2 FQNNGV. V lost 1 base and J lost 4, with 8 bases in between. CDR3 sequence reads: CASSLVLGYEQYF. CDR3 nucleotide sequence: TGTGCCAGCAGCTTAGTTTTGGGTTACGAGCAGTACTTC.

The rearrangement links TRBV5-6 to TRBJ1-2, with 7 bases fitting TRBD1. The CDR3 covers 15 residues. From germline, CDR1 is SGHDT and CDR2 YYEEEE. Losses at the gene ends were 4 bases for V and 3 bases for J; bases not matched to a gene: 9. CDR3 in DNA: TGTGCCAGCAGCACCGAGGACAGGCATTACTATGGCTACACCTTC. Its translation: CASSTEDRHYYGYTF.

This chain links TRBV5-1 with TRBJ2-1; D might be TRBD1 or TRBD2, each matching 6 bases. Per germline, CDR1 SGHRS and CDR2 YFSETQ. The CDR3 loop spans 16 amino acids. Trimming pared 1 base from V and 5 bases from J, leaving 16 bases between. CDR3 coding DNA: TGCGCCAGCAGCTTGCATTCGGGGGCTCGGGACAATGAGCAGTTCTTC. This translates into CASSLHSGARDNEQFF.

This clone was detected only once. This chain links TRBV30 with TRBJ1-2, with D unclear. V shed 3 bases and J shed 4 bases, with 18 bases lying between them. Germline values: CDR1 GTSNPN, CDR2 SVGIG (reference sequence). The CDR3 is 15 residues long. The CDR3 sequence is CAWRKGLGSPYGYTF. The CDR3 DNA sequence: TGTGCCTGGAGAAAGGGCTTGGGGAGCCCCTATGGCTACACCTTC.

This clone was picked up one time. CDR3 nucleotide sequence: TGTGCCAGCAATAACACAGATACGCAGTATTTT. Protein sequence: CASNNTDTQYF. The chain carries TRBV12-3 or TRBV12-4 and TRBJ2-3; D unclear. The CDR3 length is 11 residues. V gave up 7 bases and J gave up 2 bases, with 4 bases separating them.

This clone showed up just a few times. The chain links TRBV4-1 to TRBJ2-7; 10 bases are shared with TRBD1. The CDR3 extends over 19 amino acids. The V gene end was trimmed by 0 bases and the J gene end by 3 bases; junction bases not matched to a gene: 14. Looked up from germline, CDR1 is MGHRA and CDR2 is YSYEKL. The CDR3 spells CASSQDVQTGGIADYEQYF. The CDR3 nucleotides read TGCGCCAGCAGCCAAGATGTGCAGACAGGGGGCATTGCGGACTACGAGCAGTACTTC.

The chain is built from TRBV9 and TRBJ2-3; the D gene is possibly TRBD2 (6 bases). The germline gives CDR1 SGDLS, CDR2 YYNGEE. V shed 0 bases and J shed 0 bases, with 8 bases lying between them. The CDR3 covers 15 residues. The CDR3, as DNA: TGTGCCAGCAGCGTAGCGCGGGGCAGCACAGATACGCAGTATTTT. Translated: CASSVARGSTDTQYF.

The chain employs TRBV2 and TRBJ2-1; 10 positions match TRBD2. The CDR3 loop spans 14 amino acids. The J segment lost 6 bases and the V segment lost 3 bases, leaving 2 bases of the junction unmatched. The V gene's germline CDR1 is SNHLY and CDR2 FYNNEI. CDR3 in DNA: TGTGCCAGCAGTGATCTAGCGGGAGTCAATGAGCAGTTCTTC. It yields the protein CASSDLAGVNEQFF.

The chain has TRBV2 and TRBJ1-4, with D unresolved. There are 13 residues in the CDR3. The V gene's germline CDR1 is SNHLY and CDR2 FYNNEI. Trimming left V 2 bases short and J 7 bases short, with 8 bases between. The CDR3 sequence: CASSEMRAEKLFF. CDR3 coding DNA: TGTGCCAGCAGTGAAATGAGGGCTGAAAAACTGTTTTTT.

The rearrangement links TRBV6-5 to TRBJ2-1; D is perhaps TRBD1 or TRBD2 (5 bases each). Germline-derived CDR1 and CDR2 are MNHEY and SVGAGI. The V end lost 4 bases, the J end lost 10 bases, and 20 bases lay between the germline ends. The CDR3 extends over 15 amino acids. CDR3: CASSFAGTDRMEQFF. The CDR3 nucleotides are TGTGCCAGCAGTTTCGCCGGGACCGACCGAATGGAGCAGTTCTTC.

This clone has only one observation. The CDR3 coding sequence is TGTGCCAGCAGTGATTCGCATCCAGAGACCCAGTACTTC. Translation gives CASSDSHPETQYF. The chain carries TRBV2 and TRBJ2-5; D is ambiguous. CDR3 length: 13 residues. The germline V gene encodes CDR1 SNHLY and CDR2 FYNNEI. V was shortened by 3 bases and J by 4 bases, with 9 bases between the two germline ends.

This chain connects TRBV11-3 to TRBJ2-1; 15 bases fit TRBD2. Per germline, CDR1 SGHNT and CDR2 YENEEA. The CDR3 has 16 residues. Trimming at V came to 4 bases and at J to 4 bases, leaving 2 bases not matched to a gene. The CDR3 nucleotides are TGTGCCAGCAGCTACGGGACTAGCGGGGGGTACAATGAGCAGTTCTTC. Translated: CASSYGTSGGYNEQFF.

The CDR3 loop reads CATSAGANSPLHF. DNA for the CDR3: TGTGCCACCAGTGCAGGAGCTAATTCACCCCTCCACTTT. This chain links TRBV24-1 with TRBJ1-6, with D hard to call. V dropped 5 bases and J dropped 6 bases, with 7 bases sitting between them. The germline V gene encodes CDR1 KGHDR and CDR2 SFDVKD. This CDR3 spans 13 amino acids.